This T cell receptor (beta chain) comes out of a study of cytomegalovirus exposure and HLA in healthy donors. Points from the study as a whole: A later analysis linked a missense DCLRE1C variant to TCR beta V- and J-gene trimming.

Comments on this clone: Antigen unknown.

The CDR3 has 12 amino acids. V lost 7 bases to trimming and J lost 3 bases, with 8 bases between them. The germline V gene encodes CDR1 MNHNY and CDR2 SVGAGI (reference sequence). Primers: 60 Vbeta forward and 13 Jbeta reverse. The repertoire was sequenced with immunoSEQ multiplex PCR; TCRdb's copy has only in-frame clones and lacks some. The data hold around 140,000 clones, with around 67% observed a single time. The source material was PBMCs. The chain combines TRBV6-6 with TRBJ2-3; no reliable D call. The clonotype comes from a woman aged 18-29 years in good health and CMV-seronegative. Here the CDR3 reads CASMRFTDTQYF. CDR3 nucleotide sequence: TGTGCCAGCATGCGGTTTACAGATACGCAGTATTTT.